This TCR beta chain was identified in a study of blood T cell repertoires in COVID-19 (TCRdb year 2020). Study-level background: Samples from collaborators originated in the United States, Italy and Spain and spanned both the acute and convalescent phases of COVID-19. The prospective study material was composed of cDNA or gDNA derived from T cells, B-cell-depleted T cells, or PBMCs. The dataset comprised deeply sampled blood TCRbeta repertoires from subjects exposed to, actively infected with, or recovered from COVID-19. A freely available public database, intended as a resource for researchers studying the immune response to SARS-CoV-2, is where the repertoires were released. The samples were drawn from the first 160 participants of the ongoing ImmuneRACE study and from under 1,500 subjects provided by 6 global collaborators. Nearly every sample came with metadata listing a de-identified subject ID, COVID-19 status, age in years and sex. Where available, HLA class I and class II types were taken from metadata supplied by the sample provider and were not determined by assay-based typing. Broad study findings and their caveats: The quantity of clinical and demographic metadata differed by source and by participant and was supplied without curation.

On this clone itself: This clone's antigen is unknown. No base qualities exist here, and no much larger clone lies one base off it.

TCRbeta CDR3 regions were amplified from genomic DNA by means of the immunoSEQ Assay, a bias-controlled multiplex PCR. The authors processed their data as follows. The number of nucleated cells in each sample was estimated from the amplification of reference gene primers within the assay. Sequence reads were collapsed and filtered to measure the absolute abundance of every unique TCRbeta CDR3 rearrangement. For each sample, productive Simpson clonality was calculated as the square root of Simpson's diversity index across productive rearrangements. TCRdb took over this immuneACCESS table, retaining in-frame rearrangements with V and J assigned. Such tables are incomplete; in checked studies, under half of the missing clones stem from an unresolved V gene, and the remainder is unexplained. V, J and clone size are taken as reported in that table, and D and trimming were inferred from the DNA itself. The sample table contains roughly 160,000 clones; only one count was recorded for 80% to 85% of them. The ten top clones hold 13% of the sample.

Per the germline V gene (reference sequence), MNHEY is the CDR1 and SMNVEV is the CDR2. The CDR3, cysteine through phenylalanine, is 16 amino acids long. The only DNA kept is the CDR3, 48 bases in frame from the first base. V sheds 6 bases and J sheds 2 bases, leaving 17 bases between their ends. Enrolling through a virtual design, the prospective study's participants ranged in age from roughly 18 to 90 years and lived across roughly 23 United States geographic areas. To assign participants to cohorts, the prospective study relied on clinical history that participants themselves reported in a screening survey and a study questionnaire. For ImmuneRACE Cohort 3, a participant was defined as recovered based on two consecutive negative NP/OP PCR tests, clearance by a healthcare professional, or resolution of symptoms. In the prospective study, mobile phlebotomists collected whole blood, serum and a nasopharyngeal or oropharyngeal swab from each participant. Additional blood draws and questionnaires over an approximately two-month period could optionally be provided by prospective study participants. Prospective study blood samples were shipped either frozen or at room temperature before DNA extraction.

The rearranged segments are TRBV27 and TRBJ1-5; the D gene is possibly TRBD1, with 5 bases matching. The clonotype originates from a woman aged 60-75 years who had recovered from COVID-19. The sample consisted of PBMCs or T cells enriched from blood (not recorded which). The CDR3 region has the sequence CASSDSGGRGNQPQHF. The sequence in DNA is TGTGCCAGCAGCGATTCAGGCGGCAGGGGCAATCAGCCCCAGCATTTT.